Listed below are T cell receptor beta chains from one sample, sequenced in a study of blood T cell repertoires in COVID-19. Sequencing was performed with immunoSEQ multiplex PCR; in TCRdb, only in-frame clones are kept and a portion is missing. The table has over 200,000 clones, 85% seen once; the top ten hold roughly a sixth. Sequences were obtained from PBMCs or T cells enriched from blood (not recorded which). The receptors were gathered from a man in his forties or fifties who had recovered from COVID-19. Both conserved end residues are part of each CDR3. A D gene is named only where the DNA matches it firmly. A clone size is listed for some rows: how often the clone was seen (once, few, many), or a class if it is expanded.

j_gene: TRBJ1-2
d_gene: NA
v_gene: TRBV7-2
abundance: NA
CDR3aa: CASTGDRTNYGYTF
CDR3nt: TGTGCCAGCACCGGGGATAGGACCAACTATGGCTACACCTTC

j_gene: TRBJ2-5
d_gene: NA
v_gene: TRBV29-1
abundance: NA
CDR3aa: CSVEDRGKTRETQYF
CDR3nt: TGCAGCGTTGAAGACAGGGGCAAGACGAGGGAGACCCAGTACTTC

j_gene: TRBJ1-4
d_gene: TRBD1
v_gene: TRBV6-5
abundance: NA
CDR3aa: CASRDPGQGVKLFF
CDR3nt: TGTGCCAGCAGGGATCCGGGACAGGGAGTAAAACTGTTTTTT

j_gene: TRBJ1-2
d_gene: NA
v_gene: TRBV30
abundance: NA
CDR3aa: CAWSPGGYGYTF
CDR3nt: TGTGCCTGGAGTCCCGGGGGCTATGGCTACACCTTC

j_gene: TRBJ2-7
d_gene: TRBD1
v_gene: TRBV24-1
abundance: NA
CDR3aa: CATSDRTGAYEQYF
CDR3nt: TGTGCCACCAGTGATAGGACAGGGGCCTACGAGCAGTACTTC

j_gene: TRBJ2-3
d_gene: TRBD1
v_gene: TRBV19
abundance: NA
CDR3aa: CASSKHRGSTDTQYF
CDR3nt: TGTGCCAGTAGCAAACACAGGGGGAGCACAGATACGCAGTATTTT

j_gene: TRBJ2-5
d_gene: NA
v_gene: TRBV7-2
abundance: once
CDR3aa: CASSLGVSETQYF
CDR3nt: TGTGCCAGCAGCTTGGGAGTATCAGAGACCCAGTACTTC

j_gene: TRBJ2-5
d_gene: NA
v_gene: TRBV5-1
abundance: NA
CDR3aa: CASSLGSAAQETQYF
CDR3nt: TGCGCCAGCAGCTTGGGTTCGGCGGCTCAAGAGACCCAGTACTTC

j_gene: TRBJ2-1
d_gene: NA
v_gene: TRBV2
abundance: NA
CDR3aa: CASSEAGGGSYNEQFF
CDR3nt: TGTGCCAGCAGTGAAGCGGGGGGAGGCTCCTACAATGAGCAGTTCTTC

j_gene: TRBJ2-3
d_gene: TRBD2
v_gene: TRBV9
abundance: NA
CDR3aa: CASSVGDSGSGTDTQYF
CDR3nt: TGTGCCAGCAGCGTAGGGGATAGCGGGAGTGGTACAGATACGCAGTATTTT

j_gene: TRBJ2-7
d_gene: TRBD1
v_gene: TRBV7-2
abundance: NA
CDR3aa: CASSLALRGLGEQYF
CDR3nt: TGTGCCAGCAGCTTAGCACTCAGGGGGCTGGGGGAGCAGTACTTC

j_gene: TRBJ2-1
d_gene: TRBD2
v_gene: TRBV7-2
abundance: few
CDR3aa: CASSFSGTSGTEQFF
CDR3nt: TGTGCCAGCAGCTTCTCCGGTACTAGCGGGACTGAGCAGTTCTTC

j_gene: TRBJ2-5
d_gene: TRBD1
v_gene: TRBV6-2/TRBV6-3
abundance: NA
CDR3aa: CASSYPYRTGGASETQYF
CDR3nt: TGTGCCAGCAGTTACCCCTACCGGACAGGGGGCGCATCAGAGACCCAGTACTTC

j_gene: TRBJ1-3
d_gene: NA
v_gene: TRBV5-1
abundance: NA
CDR3aa: CASSSWEGNTIYF
CDR3nt: TGCGCCAGCAGCTCCTGGGAGGGAAACACCATATATTTT

j_gene: TRBJ2-7
d_gene: NA
v_gene: TRBV7-9
abundance: NA
CDR3aa: CASSGSRRGASYEQYF
CDR3nt: TGTGCCAGCAGCGGGTCTCGGCGCGGGGCCTCCTACGAGCAGTACTTC

j_gene: TRBJ1-1
d_gene: TRBD1
v_gene: TRBV7-8
abundance: NA
CDR3aa: CASSYRQGAMNTEAFF
CDR3nt: TGTGCCAGCAGCTATAGACAGGGGGCCATGAACACTGAAGCTTTCTTT

j_gene: TRBJ2-7
d_gene: NA
v_gene: TRBV28
abundance: NA
CDR3aa: CASTSGGRYEQYF
CDR3nt: TGTGCCAGCACGTCTGGGGGGAGGTACGAGCAGTACTTC

j_gene: TRBJ2-1
d_gene: NA
v_gene: TRBV27
abundance: few
CDR3aa: CASSFQAVLSNEQFF
CDR3nt: TGTGCCAGCAGTTTTCAGGCAGTTCTGAGTAATGAGCAGTTCTTC

j_gene: TRBJ1-2
d_gene: NA
v_gene: TRBV29-1
abundance: NA
CDR3aa: CSVGDGYTF
CDR3nt: TGCAGCGTTGGAGATGGCTACACCTTC

j_gene: TRBJ2-1
d_gene: TRBD2
v_gene: TRBV5-5
abundance: NA
CDR3aa: CASSSIAGPTNEQFF
CDR3nt: TGTGCCAGCAGCTCGATAGCGGGACCGACCAATGAGCAGTTCTTC

j_gene: TRBJ1-5
d_gene: TRBD1
v_gene: TRBV6-2/TRBV6-3
abundance: few
CDR3aa: CASSSNRGPNQPQHF
CDR3nt: TGTGCCAGCAGTTCCAACAGGGGGCCCAATCAGCCCCAGCATTTT

j_gene: TRBJ1-1
d_gene: NA
v_gene: TRBV19
abundance: NA
CDR3aa: CASAGAFAVAEAFF
CDR3nt: TGTGCCAGTGCGGGGGCCTTTGCGGTCGCTGAAGCTTTCTTT

j_gene: TRBJ1-3
d_gene: TRBD1
v_gene: TRBV14
abundance: few
CDR3aa: CASSQDRTGMGNTIYF
CDR3nt: TGTGCCAGCAGCCAAGATAGGACAGGGATGGGAAACACCATATATTTT

j_gene: TRBJ2-7
d_gene: TRBD2
v_gene: TRBV3-1/TRBV3-2
abundance: NA
CDR3aa: CASSRIAGVIDEQYF
CDR3nt: TGTGCCAGCAGCCGGATAGCGGGAGTGATAGACGAGCAGTACTTC

j_gene: TRBJ2-7
d_gene: TRBD1
v_gene: TRBV7-9
abundance: NA
CDR3aa: CASSLSGGEQYF
CDR3nt: TGTGCCAGCAGCTTGTCAGGGGGCGAGCAGTACTTC

j_gene: TRBJ1-2
d_gene: NA
v_gene: TRBV2
abundance: NA
CDR3aa: CASSELRVTNYGYTF
CDR3nt: TGTGCCAGCAGTGAACTTCGGGTAACTAACTATGGCTACACCTTC

j_gene: TRBJ1-1
d_gene: NA
v_gene: TRBV5-8
abundance: NA
CDR3aa: CASSFGPNTEAFF
CDR3nt: TGTGCCAGCAGCTTTGGCCCGAACACTGAAGCTTTCTTT

j_gene: TRBJ2-3
d_gene: TRBD2
v_gene: TRBV11-3
abundance: NA
CDR3aa: CASSQGGRADVNTQYF
CDR3nt: TGTGCCAGCAGCCAGGGCGGGAGGGCCGACGTGAATACGCAGTATTTT

j_gene: TRBJ1-2
d_gene: NA
v_gene: TRBV15
abundance: NA
CDR3aa: CATSRDIAGNYGYTF
CDR3nt: TGTGCCACCAGCAGAGATATAGCGGGGAACTATGGCTACACCTTC

j_gene: TRBJ1-6
d_gene: TRBD1
v_gene: TRBV9
abundance: NA
CDR3aa: CASSSRQGGLLNSPLHF
CDR3nt: TGTGCCAGCAGCAGCCGACAGGGGGGTTTATTAAATTCACCCCTCCACTTT

j_gene: TRBJ1-3
d_gene: NA
v_gene: TRBV7-9
abundance: NA
CDR3aa: CASSLGFSGNTIYF
CDR3nt: TGTGCCAGCAGCCTGGGCTTCTCTGGAAACACCATATATTTT

j_gene: TRBJ2-3
d_gene: TRBD2
v_gene: TRBV7-9
abundance: once
CDR3aa: CASSSRLAGSTDTQYF
CDR3nt: TGTGCCAGCAGCTCCAGACTAGCGGGGTCCACAGATACGCAGTATTTT

j_gene: TRBJ2-1
d_gene: TRBD1
v_gene: TRBV9
abundance: NA
CDR3aa: CASSEGQGSYNEQFF
CDR3nt: TGTGCCAGCAGCGAAGGACAGGGGTCCTACAATGAGCAGTTCTTC

j_gene: TRBJ1-3
d_gene: TRBD1
v_gene: TRBV19
abundance: NA
CDR3aa: CASRGTGSSGNTIYF
CDR3nt: TGTGCCAGTAGAGGGACAGGGAGCTCTGGAAACACCATATATTTT

j_gene: TRBJ1-1
d_gene: NA
v_gene: TRBV10-3
abundance: NA
CDR3aa: CAISESGQNTEAFF
CDR3nt: TGTGCCATCAGTGAGTCCGGTCAGAACACTGAAGCTTTCTTT

j_gene: TRBJ2-7
d_gene: TRBD2
v_gene: TRBV4-1
abundance: NA
CDR3aa: CASGLLPGLGGEQHF
CDR3nt: TGCGCCAGTGGACTACTCCCGGGACTAGGTGGCGAGCAGCACTTC

j_gene: TRBJ2-7
d_gene: TRBD1
v_gene: TRBV27
abundance: NA
CDR3aa: CASSSTGGDSYEQYF
CDR3nt: TGTGCCAGCAGTTCGACAGGGGGCGACTCCTACGAGCAGTACTTC

j_gene: TRBJ1-1
d_gene: NA
v_gene: TRBV25-1
abundance: NA
CDR3aa: CASSEHRGGVWTEAFF
CDR3nt: TGTGCCAGCAGTGAACACCGGGGTGGTGTCTGGACTGAAGCTTTCTTT

j_gene: TRBJ2-7
d_gene: NA
v_gene: TRBV2
abundance: NA
CDR3aa: CASSGGRLYYEQYF
CDR3nt: TGTGCCAGCAGTGGGGGCAGATTGTACTACGAGCAGTACTTC